These 30 T cell receptor beta chains came from one sample sequenced in a study of shared clonotypes between healthy human individuals. TCRdb's table, derived via immunoSEQ multiplex PCR, lists solely in-frame clones and lacks some. The repertoire includes 2 million to 3 million clones, over 85% of them detected once, and more than 0.35% sits in the top ten. Sequenced sample: naive CD4+ T cells from PBMCs. Indicated subset: CD45RA+ positively selected. The origin of the receptors is a man aged 18 to 29 in good health. Some clones in this sample may be carry-over from other donors' samples.

The chain carries TRBV19 and TRBJ1-2; 7 bases agree with TRBD1. The V gene's germline CDR1 is LNHDA and CDR2 SQIVND (reference sequence). The CDR3 has 13 amino acids. The ends lost 6 bases at V and 3 bases at J; junction bases unmatched: 4. The CDR3 bases are TGTGCCAGTAGAGGGACAGAGTACTATGGCTACACCTTC. This gives the protein CASRGTEYYGYTF.

This chain uses TRBV28 with TRBJ2-7; D unclear. The CDR3 has 14 residues. Trimming pared 2 bases from V and 0 bases from J, leaving 8 bases between. Germline-derived CDR1 and CDR2 are MDHEN and SYDVKM. The CDR3 here is CASSLGRNSYEQYF. For the CDR3, the DNA is TGTGCCAGCAGTTTAGGTCGGAACTCCTACGAGCAGTACTTC.

The chain recombines TRBV14 with TRBJ1-2; possible D gene TRBD1, 6 bases. This CDR3 comprises 18 residues. Per germline, CDR1 SGHDN and CDR2 FVKESK. Trimming shortened V by 0 bases and J by 2 bases, and 19 bases separated the two germline ends. As DNA, the CDR3 is TGTGCCAGCAGCCAAGATCACGGACAGATGAGAGAGAACTATGGCTACACCTTC. Translating it yields CASSQDHGQMRENYGYTF.

The chain recombines TRBV2 with TRBJ1-1; D remains ambiguous. Germline CDR1 reads SNHLY; CDR2 reads FYNNEI. The V gene lost 7 bases and the J gene lost 3 bases, with 9 bases spanning the gap. There are 12 residues in the CDR3. The CDR3 is CASNPVYTEAFF. The CDR3 nucleotides read TGTGCCAGCAATCCAGTATACACTGAAGCTTTCTTT.

J is TRBJ1-1 and V is TRBV6-6; 8 bases line up with TRBD1. The CDR3 contains 14 residues. CDR1 and CDR2 from the germline V gene are MNHNY and SVGAGI (reference sequence). The junction had 8 bases not matched to a gene; V was cut back by 5 bases and J by 6 bases. CDR3 nucleotide sequence: TGTGCCAGCAGTACAGCAGGGGGCGAGGCTGAAGCTTTCTTT. Protein product: CASSTAGGEAEAFF.

V is TRBV28 and J is TRBJ1-5, with a weak D call TRBD1 (5 bases). Per germline, CDR1 MDHEN and CDR2 SYDVKM. The CDR3 runs to 16 residues. Trimming pared 7 bases from V and 3 bases from J, leaving 19 bases between. The CDR3 region is CASKRTAGAANQPQHF. CDR3 sequence (DNA): TGTGCCAGCAAAAGGACCGCCGGGGCGGCCAATCAGCCCCAGCATTTT. Full variable domain (rest looked up from reference TRBV28 and TRBJ1-5): DVKVTQSSRYLVKRTGEKVFLECVQDMDHENMFWYRQDPGLGLRLIYFSYDVKMKEKGDIPEGYSVSREKKERFSLILESASTNQTSMYLCASKRTAGAANQPQHFGDGTRLSIL.

The rearrangement uses TRBV5-1 and TRBJ2-5, with 7 bases that match TRBD1. V lost 3 bases to trimming and J lost 4 bases; unmatched junction nucleotides: 6. CDR3 length equals 14 residues. Germline CDR1 and CDR2: SGHRS and YFSETQ. CDR3 sequence: CASSSTGSRETQYF. The CDR3 DNA follows: TGCGCCAGCAGCTCGACAGGGTCTCGAGAGACCCAGTACTTC.

The chain links TRBV11-2 to TRBJ1-4, with no clear D. There are 13 residues in the CDR3. CDR1 and CDR2 from the germline V gene are SGHAT and FQNNGV. V shed 2 bases and J shed 5 bases, with 6 bases lying between them. This CDR3 is CASSLSQNEKLFF. Written as DNA, the CDR3 is TGTGCCAGCAGCTTATCCCAAAATGAAAAACTGTTTTTT.

This clone was seen a handful of times. The J gene is TRBJ1-5, the V gene TRBV4-1, with D possibly TRBD1 on 5 matching bases. Germline V CDR1 and CDR2: MGHRA, YSYEKL. V lost 2 bases and J lost 5, with 13 bases in between. CDR3 size: 15 residues. The CDR3 region is CASSQRPGSDQPQHF. CDR3 nucleotide sequence: TGCGCCAGCAGCCAACGGCCAGGGAGTGATCAGCCCCAGCATTTT.

The chain joins TRBV15 to TRBJ2-2; no reliable D call. The germline V gene encodes CDR1 LNHNV and CDR2 YYDKDF (reference sequence). This CDR3 comprises 16 residues. V lost 0 bases, J lost 0 bases, and 8 bases lay in between. CDR3 DNA: TGTGCCACCAGCAGAGATCGACTTACGAACACCGGGGAGCTGTTTTTT. Encoded protein: CATSRDRLTNTGELFF.

The V and J genes are TRBV28 and TRBJ2-3; possibly TRBD2 for D (5 bases). In germline, CDR1 is MDHEN, CDR2 SYDVKM. V lost 7 bases to trimming and J lost 10 bases, with 15 bases between them. The CDR3 is made up of 12 amino acids. The CDR3 region is CASTVGGRAQYF. The DNA for the CDR3 is TGTGCCAGCACAGTCGGAGGTCGGGCGCAGTATTTT. Filled out from reference TRBV28 and TRBJ2-3, the complete variable domain reads DVKVTQSSRYLVKRTGEKVFLECVQDMDHENMFWYRQDPGLGLRLIYFSYDVKMKEKGDIPEGYSVSREKKERFSLILESASTNQTSMYLCASTVGGRAQYFGPGTRLTVL.

This rearrangement joins TRBV2 to TRBJ1-1; possible D gene TRBD1, 5 bases. Germline loops: CDR1 SNHLY, CDR2 FYNNEI. The ends were cut back, 1 base at V and 1 base at J, with 19 bases in the middle. The CDR3 covers 18 residues. The CDR3 reads CASSEGFGSQGPNTEAFF. Here the CDR3 DNA reads TGTGCCAGCAGTGAAGGTTTTGGGTCTCAGGGACCGAACACTGAAGCTTTCTTT.

The chain uses TRBV2 and TRBJ1-2; possible D gene TRBD1, 5 bases. Per the germline V gene, CDR1 is SNHLY and CDR2 is FYNNEI. The CDR3 has 14 amino acids. Trimming removed 4 bases from V and 6 bases from J, with 15 bases in between. DNA for the CDR3: TGTGCCAGCAGTGCCGAGAGAGGGGTAAATGGCTACACCTTC. Protein product: CASSAERGVNGYTF.

V usage is TRBV28 and J usage is TRBJ2-5, with D possibly called TRBD1 or TRBD2 (5 bases each). The germline CDR1 and CDR2 sequences are MDHEN and SYDVKM. Trimming shortened V by 7 bases and J by 7 bases, and 22 bases separated the two germline ends. The CDR3 loop spans 15 amino acids. The CDR3 DNA follows: TGTGCCAGCACCCACCGGGACGGTGATCTGCTGACCCAGTACTTC. Translated: CASTHRDGDLLTQYF.

The chain combines TRBV19 with TRBJ2-5; no firm D call. CDR3 size: 12 residues. V dropped 3 bases and J dropped 5 bases, with 7 bases sitting between them. In germline, CDR1 is LNHDA, CDR2 SQIVND (reference sequence). The CDR3 protein is CASSMGPETQYF. As DNA, the CDR3 is TGTGCCAGTAGTATGGGCCCTGAGACCCAGTACTTC.

This chain links TRBV28 with TRBJ2-7; TRBD2 aligns across 14 bases. V lost 5 bases and J lost 4; bases outside the gene matches: 10. The CDR3 is made up of 17 amino acids. Germline CDR1 is MDHEN and CDR2 is SYDVKM. CDR3 nucleotide sequence: TGTGCCAGCAGTCCCGGACCGGGACTAGCGGGAGATTACGAGCAGTACTTC. Residues: CASSPGPGLAGDYEQYF.

This chain links TRBV4-1 with TRBJ2-7; the D call may be TRBD1 or TRBD2 (6 bases each). Trimming cost V 5 bases and J 4 bases, with 15 bases left between them. The CDR3 covers 14 residues. In germline, CDR1 is MGHRA, CDR2 YSYEKL. The CDR3, as DNA: TGCGCCAGCAGCTTCGGCGGGACATTTTACGAGCAGTACTTC. Encoded protein: CASSFGGTFYEQYF.

Details on this clone: The sample carries other DNA sequences with the same CDR3. The chain combines TRBV7-9 with TRBJ1-5, with D perhaps TRBD1 (5 bases). Germline-derived CDR1 and CDR2 are SEHNR and FQNEAQ (reference sequence). The CDR3 runs 13 residues. The V and J ends lost 5 bases and 7 bases respectively, with 12 bases between them. CDR3 amino acids: CASSPPGNQPQHF. In DNA form, the CDR3 reads TGTGCCAGCAGCCCCCCAGGGAACCAGCCCCAGCATTTT.

This clone has a single count. The genes are TRBV27 and TRBJ1-3, with TRBD1 identical over 7 bases. Germline CDR1 is MNHEY and CDR2 is SMNVEV (reference sequence). The junction had 7 bases not matched to a gene; V was cut back by 4 bases and J by 4 bases. This CDR3 has 15 amino acids. In DNA form, the CDR3 reads TGTGCCAGCAGTTCCCTCCGGGACAGAGGAAACACCATATATTTT. Residues: CASSSLRDRGNTIYF.

J is TRBJ2-3 and V is TRBV5-1; D call uncertain. This CDR3 contains 12 residues. Germline CDR1 reads SGHRS; CDR2 reads YFSETQ. V lost 6 bases and J 0 bases, leaving 5 bases between the germline ends. The CDR3 region is CASTDSTDTQYF. The CDR3 bases are TGCGCCAGCACCGACAGCACAGATACGCAGTATTTT.

This chain links TRBV25-1 with TRBJ2-1; TRBD2 matches at 9 bases. V gave up 7 bases and J gave up 5 bases; unmatched junction bases: 6. CDR1 is MGHDK, CDR2 SYGVNS, per germline. The CDR3 length is 14 residues. The CDR3 sequence: CASMGLAGNNEQFF. In DNA form, the CDR3 reads TGTGCCAGCATGGGCCTAGCGGGGAACAATGAGCAGTTCTTC.

Comment on this clone: Other DNA sequences in this sample translate to the same CDR3. CDR3 in amino acids: CASSPRDTEAFF. The DNA of the CDR3 is TGTGCCAGCAGCCCGCGGGACACTGAAGCTTTCTTT. The chain has TRBV7-3 and TRBJ1-1, with D hard to call. Germline V gives CDR1 SGHTA, CDR2 FQGTGA. V was pared by 5 bases and J by 3 bases, with 7 bases between. The CDR3 runs to 12 residues.

This sequence joins TRBV7-2 and TRBJ2-7; possibly TRBD2 for D (5 bases). Germline-derived CDR1 and CDR2 are SGHTA and FQGNSA. The V gene lost 1 base and the J gene lost 6 bases, with 13 bases spanning the gap. The CDR3 totals 14 residues. The CDR3 DNA sequence: TGTGCCAGCAGCTTAGGGTTAGTACGGGGCGAGCAGTACTTC. The encoded protein is CASSLGLVRGEQYF.

J is TRBJ2-7 and V is TRBV7-2; D gene uncertain. Germline lookup yields CDR1 SGHTA and CDR2 FQGNSA. The CDR3 has 14 residues. V was cut by 2 bases and J by 7 bases, with 15 bases left in between. The DNA of the CDR3 is TGTGCCAGCAGCTTAATCCCAGCCTTGGGGGAGCAGTACTTC. Its translation is CASSLIPALGEQYF.

This clone has a handful of counts. This chain joins TRBV14 and TRBJ1-1, with D hard to call. The CDR3 extends over 13 amino acids. In germline, CDR1 is SGHDN, CDR2 FVKESK. V lost 3 bases and J lost 1, with 6 bases in between. The CDR3 DNA reads TGTGCCAGCAGCCACATCTCGAACACTGAAGCTTTCTTT. As protein: CASSHISNTEAFF.

The chain recombines TRBV28 with TRBJ2-7; the match to TRBD2 covers 9 bases. V shed 3 bases and J 2 bases; nucleotides not matched to a gene: 5. The CDR3 consists of 15 residues. The germline CDR1 and CDR2 sequences are MDHEN and SYDVKM. The CDR3 is CASSLTSGLTYEQYF. CDR3 nucleotides: TGTGCCAGCAGTTTGACTAGCGGCCTAACCTACGAGCAGTACTTC. Using reference TRBV28 and TRBJ2-7 for the parts outside the CDR3, the full variable domain is DVKVTQSSRYLVKRTGEKVFLECVQDMDHENMFWYRQDPGLGLRLIYFSYDVKMKEKGDIPEGYSVSREKKERFSLILESASTNQTSMYLCASSLTSGLTYEQYFGPGTRLTVT.

This chain connects TRBV28 to TRBJ1-1; 9 bases align to TRBD1. V lost 6 bases and J lost 4; bases outside the gene matches: 3. In germline, CDR1 is MDHEN, CDR2 SYDVKM. This CDR3 comprises 13 residues. The CDR3 nucleotides are TGTGCCAGCAGCTGGGGACAGGGCACTGAAGCTTTCTTT. This translates into CASSWGQGTEAFF.

The V and J genes are TRBV27 and TRBJ2-7, with a possible D match to TRBD1 (5 bases). V gave up 1 base and J gave up 4 bases, with 11 bases separating them. This CDR3 is built from 14 residues. CDR1 is MNHEY, CDR2 SMNVEV, per germline (reference sequence). The CDR3 DNA sequence: TGTGCCAGCAGTTTATATCAGCCAGGGTACGAGCAGTACTTC. Translated: CASSLYQPGYEQYF.

V usage is TRBV9 and J usage is TRBJ2-2, with 9 bases fitting TRBD2. CDR3 length: 16 residues. V lost 4 bases and J lost 6; bases outside the gene matches: 10. Germline V gene data show CDR1 as SGDLS and CDR2 as YYNGEE. CDR3 protein: CASSKIGLAGSGELFF. As DNA, the CDR3 is TGTGCCAGCAGCAAAATAGGGCTAGCGGGATCCGGGGAGCTGTTTTTT.

This clone appeared a single time. The J gene is TRBJ2-1, the V gene TRBV4-3, with 12 positions matching TRBD2. CDR3 size: 15 residues. With 3 bases clipped from V and 7 bases from J, the junction kept 4 bases outside the gene matches. Germline CDR1 is LGHNA and CDR2 is YSLEER. The CDR3 nucleotides read TGCGCCAGCAGCCAGACTAGCGGGAGTTTAAATGAGCAGTTCTTC. It codes for CASSQTSGSLNEQFF.